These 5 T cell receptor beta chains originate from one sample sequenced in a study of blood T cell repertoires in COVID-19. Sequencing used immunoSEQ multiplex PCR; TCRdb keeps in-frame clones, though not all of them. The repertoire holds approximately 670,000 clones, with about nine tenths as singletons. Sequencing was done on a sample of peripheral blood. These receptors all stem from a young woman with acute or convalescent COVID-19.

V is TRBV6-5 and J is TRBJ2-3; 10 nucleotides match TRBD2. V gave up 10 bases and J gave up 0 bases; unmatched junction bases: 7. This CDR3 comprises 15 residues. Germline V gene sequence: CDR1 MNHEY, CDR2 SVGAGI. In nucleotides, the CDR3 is TGTGCCATCCCCGTAGCGGGGGGTAGCACAGATACGCAGTATTTT. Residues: CAIPVAGGSTDTQYF.

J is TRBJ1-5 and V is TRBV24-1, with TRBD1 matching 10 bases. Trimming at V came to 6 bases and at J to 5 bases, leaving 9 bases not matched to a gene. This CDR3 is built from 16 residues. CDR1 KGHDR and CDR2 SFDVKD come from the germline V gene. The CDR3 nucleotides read TGTGCCACCAGTAAACCGGGACAGGGGTCCGATCAGCCCCAGCATTTT. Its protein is CATSKPGQGSDQPQHF.

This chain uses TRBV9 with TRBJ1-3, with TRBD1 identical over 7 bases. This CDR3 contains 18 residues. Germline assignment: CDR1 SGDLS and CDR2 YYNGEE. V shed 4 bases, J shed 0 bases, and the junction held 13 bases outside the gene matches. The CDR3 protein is CASSFRSTGDHSGNTIYF. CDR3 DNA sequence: TGTGCCAGCAGCTTCCGAAGCACAGGGGACCACTCTGGAAACACCATATATTTT.

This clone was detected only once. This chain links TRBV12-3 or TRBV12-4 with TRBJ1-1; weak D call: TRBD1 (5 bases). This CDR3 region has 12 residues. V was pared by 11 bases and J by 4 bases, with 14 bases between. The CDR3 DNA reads TGTGCCGGCGAGTCAGGGATCACTGAAGCTTTCTTT. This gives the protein CAGESGITEAFF.

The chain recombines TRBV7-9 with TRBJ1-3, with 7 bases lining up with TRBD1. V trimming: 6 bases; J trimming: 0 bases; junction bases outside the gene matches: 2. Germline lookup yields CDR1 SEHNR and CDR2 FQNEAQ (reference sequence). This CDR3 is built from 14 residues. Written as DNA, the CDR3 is TGTGCCAGCAGGACAGGGCTCTCTGGAAACACCATATATTTT. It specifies CASRTGLSGNTIYF. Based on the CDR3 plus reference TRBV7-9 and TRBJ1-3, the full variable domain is DTGVSQNPRHKITKRGQNVTFRCDPISEHNRLYWYRQTLGQGPEFLTYFQNEAQLEKSRLLSDRFSAERPKGSFSTLEIQRTEQGDSAMYLCASRTGLSGNTIYFGEGSWLTVV.